A selection of T cell receptor beta chains follows, all from one sample in a study of T cell responses to AZD1222 COVID-19 vaccine. Libraries were prepared by immunoSEQ multiplex PCR; TCRdb keeps only in-frame clonotypes and omits some of them. The repertoire holds about 160,000 clones, with about nine tenths as singletons. This sample comprised peripheral blood, obtained on day 0 of AZD1222 vaccination. The source is an adult in good health. Each CDR3 is given with its conserved first and last residue. The D gene is left open where the match is weak. The listing skips clone size in some rows; elsewhere it reads once, few, many or a size class.

j_call | clone_size | v_call | d_call | cdr3_nt | cdr3_aa
TRBJ1-4 | - | TRBV10-3 | - | TGTGCCATCAGTGAGTCGAATTCGACAGGCCCCCATGAAAAACTGTTTTTT | CAISESNSTGPHEKLFF
TRBJ2-7 | - | TRBV4-2 | TRBD2 | TGTGCCAGCAGCCAAGATGCCACTAGCGGGGCCTACGAGCAGTACTTC | CASSQDATSGAYEQYF
TRBJ2-7 | - | TRBV25-1 | - | TGTGCCAGCATGGACACCTACTCCTACGAGCAGTACTTC | CASMDTYSYEQYF
TRBJ2-1 | - | TRBV14 | TRBD2 | TGTGCCAGCAGCCAAGCCGGCGGGGGGTTCGGGAATGAGCAGTTCTTC | CASSQAGGGFGNEQFF
TRBJ1-4 | - | TRBV6-2/TRBV6-3 | - | TGTGCCAGCAGTTACGGGACGAATGAAAAACTGTTTTTT | CASSYGTNEKLFF
TRBJ1-6 | - | TRBV30 | TRBD1 | TGTGCCTGGAGTCCCACGGGACAGTTTTCACCCCTCCACTTT | CAWSPTGQFSPLHF
TRBJ2-1 | - | TRBV28 | - | TGTGCCAGCAGTTTAGGTTGGGGCGGGGACCGCAGCTCCGATGAGCAGTTCTTC | CASSLGWGGDRSSDEQFF
TRBJ1-2 | - | TRBV5-5 | TRBD1 | TGTGCCAGCAGCTTGTGGGGACAGGGGAACTATGGCTACACCTTC | CASSLWGQGNYGYTF
TRBJ1-2 | once | TRBV4-2 | - | TGTGCCAGCAGCCAAGATGGGTCAGGTACTAACTATGGCTACACCTTC | CASSQDGSGTNYGYTF
TRBJ1-2 | - | TRBV4-2 | - | TGTGCCAGCAGCCAAGCAGGTCCCGACTATGGCTACACCTTC | CASSQAGPDYGYTF
TRBJ1-5 | - | TRBV6-2/TRBV6-3 | - | TGTGCCAGCAGTTACGGAAGCGGACCGAGCAATCAGCCCCAGCATTTT | CASSYGSGPSNQPQHF
TRBJ1-3 | once | TRBV28 | - | TGTGCCAGCAGTGGGACACCGAACACCATATATTTT | CASSGTPNTIYF
TRBJ1-2 | - | TRBV19 | TRBD1 | TGTGCCAGTAGTATAGAGGACAGGGGACATGGCTACACCTTC | CASSIEDRGHGYTF
TRBJ1-2 | - | TRBV2 | TRBD1 | TGTGCCAGTTACCCGAACGAAGGGGGCCAGGGCTACACCTTC | CASYPNEGGQGYTF
TRBJ2-7 | - | TRBV18 | TRBD2 | TGTGCCAGCTCACCATTTACGGGGGGGGCCTACGAGCAGTACTTC | CASSPFTGGAYEQYF
TRBJ1-1 | - | TRBV6-2/TRBV6-3 | - | TGTGCCAGCAGTTGGACCGAATTGAACACTGAAGCTTTCTTT | CASSWTELNTEAFF
TRBJ2-3 | - | TRBV4-1 | - | TGCGCCAGCAGCCAAGTATCGGTAGGGTGGCGGGTTCGAAGCACAGATACGCAGTATTTT | CASSQVSVGWRVRSTDTQYF
TRBJ1-1 | - | TRBV30 | - | TGTGCCTGGAGCCCCGGAGGGTCTAATGAAGCTTTCTTT | CAWSPGGSNEAFF
TRBJ1-5 | - | TRBV7-2 | - | TGTGCCAGCAGCTATGGCAGCAGACAGCCCCAGCATTTT | CASSYGSRQPQHF
TRBJ1-2 | - | TRBV4-3 | - | TGCGCCAGCAGCCAAGATAGGGTCCCCTGGGGCTACACCTTC | CASSQDRVPWGYTF
TRBJ1-2 | - | TRBV5-1 | TRBD1 | TGCGCCAGCAGCTCGACAGGGAACTATGGCTACACCTTC | CASSSTGNYGYTF
TRBJ2-5 | - | TRBV24-1 | TRBD1 | TGTGCCACCAGTGATGCCGGGACAGGTCATGGGGAGACCCAGTACTTC | CATSDAGTGHGETQYF
TRBJ1-6 | - | TRBV30 | - | TGTGCCTGGGACGGCAGTTGGGGCAATTCACCCCTCCACTTT | CAWDGSWGNSPLHF
TRBJ1-6 | - | TRBV19 | - | TGTGCCAGTAGTACCACTTCTGGGGATAATTCACCCCTCCACTTT | CASSTTSGDNSPLHF
TRBJ1-6 | - | TRBV5-8 | TRBD1 | TGTGCCAGCAGGAAGACCGGGACAGATAATTCACCCCTCCACTTT | CASRKTGTDNSPLHF
TRBJ2-7 | - | TRBV4-1 | TRBD2 | TGCGCCAGCAGCCAAGATGGGATACTGGGGGGGTACGAGCAGTACTTC | CASSQDGILGGYEQYF
TRBJ1-4 | - | TRBV5-6 | - | TGTGCCAGCAGCTTACGGGGAGTAAATGAAAAACTGTTTTTT | CASSLRGVNEKLFF
TRBJ1-5 | - | TRBV28 | - | TGTGCCAGCAGTCCAGGACAGTTACATCAGCCCCAGCATTTT | CASSPGQLHQPQHF
TRBJ1-2 | - | TRBV19 | TRBD1 | TGTGCCAGTAGACGTCCCGGGACAGGGTTCCACGGCTACACCTTC | CASRRPGTGFHGYTF
TRBJ1-6 | - | TRBV7-9 | TRBD1 | TGTGCCAGCAGCTCGACAGGGGATAATTCACCCCTCCACTTT | CASSSTGDNSPLHF
TRBJ1-6 | - | TRBV9 | TRBD1 | TGTGCCAGCAGCGCACTGGACAGGGCGAATTCACCCCTCCACTTT | CASSALDRANSPLHF
TRBJ1-2 | - | TRBV2 | TRBD1 | TGTGCCAGCTCAGGGGGGATCTATGGCTACACCTTC | CASSGGIYGYTF
TRBJ2-4 | once | TRBV7-8 | - | TGTGCCAGCAGCCGAGGACCCGGGCAGGGCATTCAGTACTTC | CASSRGPGQGIQYF
TRBJ1-6 | - | TRBV19 | TRBD1 | TGTGCCAGTAGTACCGGACAGGGTAATTCACCCCTCCACTTT | CASSTGQGNSPLHF
TRBJ2-7 | - | TRBV6-6 | - | TGTGCCAGCAGTTACTCGATCGGGGAGACGGGGGAGCAGTACTTC | CASSYSIGETGEQYF
TRBJ1-2 | - | TRBV7-9 | TRBD1 | TGTGCCAGCAGCCCCTGGACAGGGTCGACAAATGGCTACACCTTC | CASSPWTGSTNGYTF
TRBJ2-3 | - | TRBV5-1 | - | TGCGCCAGCAGGCTGCAGGGGCACACAGATACGCAGTATTTT | CASRLQGHTDTQYF
TRBJ2-7 | - | TRBV6-5 | - | TGTGCCAGCCAGCGAGGGGCTTGGGAGCAGTACTTC | CASQRGAWEQYF
TRBJ1-4 | - | TRBV4-2 | - | TGTGCCAGCAGCCAAGATGTGGATAATGAAAAACTGTTTTTT | CASSQDVDNEKLFF
TRBJ2-5 | - | TRBV30 | TRBD2 | TGTGCCTGGATCGGGGGGGGCAACCAAGAGACCCAGTACTTC | CAWIGGGNQETQYF
TRBJ2-1 | - | TRBV4-1 | TRBD2 | TGCGCCAGCAGCCTTACGACTAGCGCCGGCTCCTACAATGAGCAGTTCTTC | CASSLTTSAGSYNEQFF
TRBJ1-4 | - | TRBV30 | TRBD1 | TGTGCCTGGAGTCTCGACAGGGACAATGAAAAACTGTTTTTT | CAWSLDRDNEKLFF
TRBJ1-3 | - | TRBV30 | - | TGTGCCTGGAGACGGACAGACCCCTCTGGAAACACCATATATTTT | CAWRRTDPSGNTIYF
TRBJ2-7 | - | TRBV19 | - | TGTGCCACCACCCACAGGCGGCAGTACTTC | CATTHRRQYF
TRBJ1-2 | - | TRBV29-1 | TRBD1 | TGCAGCGTTGACCACAGGGGAGGCGGCTACACCTTC | CSVDHRGGGYTF
TRBJ1-5 | - | TRBV19 | TRBD1 | TGTGCCAGTAGTATCCACCCGGGACAGGGGGACTATAGCAATCAGCCCCAGCATTTT | CASSIHPGQGDYSNQPQHF
TRBJ1-5 | - | TRBV4-1 | TRBD1 | TGCGCCAGCAGCCAAGTACAGGGGGCCGGTAATCAGCCCCAGCATTTT | CASSQVQGAGNQPQHF
TRBJ2-1 | once | TRBV7-2 | - | TGTGCCAGCAGCCCGTGGGGGGGGCAGGGAAATGAGCAGTTCTTC | CASSPWGGQGNEQFF
TRBJ1-5 | - | TRBV11-3 | - | TGTGCCAGCACCAGGGACGGGAGCAATCAGCCCCAGCATTTT | CASTRDGSNQPQHF
TRBJ1-1 | - | TRBV9 | - | TGTGCCAGCAACAACGACCACTCCGAGAACACTGAAGCTTTCTTT | CASNNDHSENTEAFF
TRBJ1-1 | - | TRBV5-5 | TRBD1 | TGTGCCAGCAGCCAGGGGGTAGGAGCGAACACTGAAGCTTTCTTT | CASSQGVGANTEAFF
TRBJ1-3 | - | TRBV14 | - | TGTGCCAGCAGCCAAGATAGAGGGTCGGGCACGGGCGTTACCTCTGGAAACACCATATATTTT | CASSQDRGSGTGVTSGNTIYF
TRBJ1-2 | few | TRBV28 | TRBD1 | TGTGCCAGCAGGGAGACCGGGACAGGGGGCGAAAATGGCTACACCTTC | CASRETGTGGENGYTF
TRBJ1-3 | - | TRBV2 | - | TGTGCCAGCAGTGCCGAGGGGGTTAGACGAAACACCATATATTTT | CASSAEGVRRNTIYF
TRBJ1-4 | - | TRBV5-1 | TRBD1 | TGCGCCAGCAGCTTGGGACAGGGAAATGAAAAACTGTTTTTT | CASSLGQGNEKLFF
TRBJ2-5 | - | TRBV6-5 | - | TGTGCCAGCAGTTATTCCGGGACCCAGTACTTC | CASSYSGTQYF
TRBJ2-2 | - | TRBV9 | - | TGTGCCAGCAGCGCCCGTGGGCGGCTGACGAACACCGGGGAGCTGTTTTTT | CASSARGRLTNTGELFF
TRBJ2-7 | - | TRBV6-1 | - | TGTGCCAGCAGTGATTGGTGGGCGTCTAGAAGCTCCTACGAGCAGTACTTC | CASSDWWASRSSYEQYF
TRBJ1-1 | - | TRBV4-1 | TRBD1 | TGCGCCAGCAGCCTTGGGACAGGGGGCTCAAACACTGAAGCTTTCTTT | CASSLGTGGSNTEAFF
TRBJ2-7 | once | TRBV15 | - | TGTGCCACCAGCAGAGAACGATGGGGCTACGAGCAGTACTTC | CATSRERWGYEQYF